These 19 T cell receptor beta chains were sequenced from one sample in a study of PD-1 blockade in mismatch repair-deficient tumors. The data were produced by immunoSEQ multiplex PCR, yet TCRdb's version contains in-frame clones alone and is incomplete. The data contain some 97,000 clones, 70% to 85% of them singletons. The source material was peripheral blood, sampled approximately 35 weeks after starting pembrolizumab. These receptors were obtained from an adult with mismatch repair-deficient cancer.

V usage is TRBV10-3 and J usage is TRBJ1-1; D remains unclear. This CDR3 region has 14 residues. The germline V gene encodes CDR1 ENHRY and CDR2 SYGVKD. Trimming removed 2 bases at V and 5 bases at J, with 12 bases between. CDR3 protein: CAISEDKRMTEAFF. CDR3 nucleotide sequence: TGTGCCATCAGTGAGGACAAAAGGATGACTGAAGCTTTCTTT.

The chain carries TRBV5-4 and TRBJ2-5, with D maybe TRBD1 (5 bases). Germline V gene data show CDR1 as SGHNT and CDR2 as YYREEE (reference sequence). The CDR3 is made up of 14 amino acids. The V end was cut by 1 base, the J end by 4 bases, with 11 bases between. CDR3 protein: CASSLIQRGETQYF. The CDR3 DNA reads TGTGCCAGCAGCTTGATTCAAAGGGGAGAGACCCAGTACTTC.

This clone was counted a single time. The gene calls are TRBV11-3 and TRBJ2-3, with 8 bases lining up with TRBD2. The CDR3 extends over 15 amino acids. The V gene's germline CDR1 is SGHNT and CDR2 YENEEA. With V trimmed by 1 base and J by 2 bases, 2 bases remained unmatched. CDR3: CASSLAGGFTDTQYF. The CDR3 DNA reads as TGTGCCAGCAGCTTAGCGGGAGGGTTCACAGATACGCAGTATTTT.

V and J are TRBV11-1 and TRBJ2-5; TRBD1 might be the D (5 bases). The germline V gene has CDR1 SGHAT and CDR2 FQDESV (reference sequence). The CDR3 has 16 residues. With 3 bases removed from V and 3 bases from J, the gap between germline ends came to 17 bases. The CDR3 loop reads CASSFGQDILKETQYF. As DNA, the CDR3 is TGTGCCAGCAGCTTTGGGCAGGACATACTTAAAGAGACCCAGTACTTC.

The chain has TRBV11-2 and TRBJ1-4; D gene uncertain. The length of the CDR3 is 15 residues. Looked up from germline, CDR1 is SGHAT and CDR2 is FQNNGV. V gave up 1 base and J gave up 8 bases, with 14 bases separating them. CDR3 nucleotides: TGTGCCAGCAGCTTAGTCGGGCCTGGTTTCGAAAAACTGTTTTTT. This translates into CASSLVGPGFEKLFF.

For this clone: Its ends do not fully match the called genes, so a read error is possible. The rearrangement joins TRBV7-7 to TRBJ2-1; 7 bases map to TRBD2. CDR3 size: 15 residues. Per the germline V gene, CDR1 is SSHAT and CDR2 is FNYEAQ (reference sequence). The chain's CDR3 is CASSLGRGVGNEQFF. CDR3 in DNA: TGTGCTAGCAGCCTGGGTCGGGGGGTCGGCAATGAGCAGTTCTTC.

The chain joins TRBV6-1 to TRBJ2-1; D is perhaps TRBD1 (6 bases). In germline, CDR1 is MNHNS, CDR2 SASEGT. Trimming removed 7 bases from V and 6 bases from J, with 19 bases in between. CDR3 length: 15 amino acids. In DNA, the CDR3 is TGTGCCAGCAATAACGATCAGGGGCCGGCCAATGAGCAGTTCTTC. It encodes CASNNDQGPANEQFF.

The chain is built from TRBV27 and TRBJ2-5, with no clear D. CDR3 length: 13 amino acids. The germline V gene encodes CDR1 MNHEY and CDR2 SMNVEV (reference sequence). Trimming removed 6 bases from V and 0 bases from J, with 8 bases in between. CDR3 amino acids: CASSPSYQETQYF. In DNA form, the CDR3 reads TGTGCCAGCAGCCCCTCGTACCAAGAGACCCAGTACTTC.

The genes are TRBV23-1 and TRBJ1-1; D gene ambiguous. TRBV23-1 is recorded as an ORF, its role being uncertain. V lost 0 bases and J lost 1, with 15 bases in between. The CDR3 consists of 17 residues. The DNA for the CDR3 is TGCGCCAGCAGTCAATCATCGTGGTGGCAGGCGAACACTGAAGCTTTCTTT. It specifies CASSQSSWWQANTEAFF.

J is TRBJ2-7 and V is TRBV7-2; 8 nucleotides match TRBD2. Germline V lookup: CDR1 SGHTA, CDR2 FQGNSA. The CDR3 is 14 amino acids. J lost 6 bases, V lost 3 bases, and 7 bases had no gene match. CDR3 protein: CASSLMLAGGEQYF. The CDR3 nucleotides are TGTGCCAGCAGCTTGATGCTAGCGGGTGGCGAGCAGTACTTC.

J is TRBJ2-5 and V is TRBV5-1; D gene ambiguous. Germline-derived CDR1 and CDR2 are SGHRS and YFSETQ. V lost 0 bases to trimming and J lost 3 bases, with 12 bases between them. The CDR3 runs to 15 residues. The CDR3 region has the DNA TGCGCCAGCAGCTTGGGGGCGTTGGCTGAAGAGACCCAGTACTTC. Protein: CASSLGALAEETQYF.

The V and J genes are TRBV11-1 and TRBJ2-4; D is tentatively TRBD1 or TRBD2 (5 bases each). Trimming pared 5 bases from V and 0 bases from J, leaving 11 bases between. Looked up from germline, CDR1 is SGHAT and CDR2 is FQDESV (reference sequence). The CDR3 covers 15 residues. The CDR3 DNA reads as TGTGCCAGCAGCCAGGGAGTTGGAGCCAAAAACATTCAGTACTTC. Its protein is CASSQGVGAKNIQYF.

A single count supports this clone. The chain couples TRBV27 to TRBJ2-5; 8 bases are shared with TRBD2. The germline V gene encodes CDR1 MNHEY and CDR2 SMNVEV (reference sequence). V was pared by 5 bases and J by 1 base, with 9 bases of the junction left unmatched. This CDR3 contains 16 residues. The CDR3 loop is CASSRAGGSLQETQYF. In DNA, the CDR3 is TGTGCCAGCAGTCGCGCGGGGGGATCCCTCCAAGAGACCCAGTACTTC.

J is TRBJ2-2 and V is TRBV30, with D perhaps matching TRBD2 (6 bases). The germline gives CDR1 GTSNPN, CDR2 SVGIG (reference sequence). Trimming took 4 bases from V and 8 from J, leaving 20 bases between them. The CDR3 is 15 residues long. The DNA for the CDR3 is TGTGCCTGGAACTTACGACAACGGGGGAGGGGGGAGCTGTTTTTT. It yields the protein CAWNLRQRGRGELFF. The complete variable domain, with remaining parts taken from reference TRBV30 and TRBJ2-2, reads SQTIHQWPATLVQPVGSPLSLECTVEGTSNPNLYWYRQAAGRGLQLLFYSVGIGQISSEVPQNLSASRPQDRQFILSSKKLLLSDSGFYLCAWNLRQRGRGELFFGEGSRLTVL.

V gene TRBV7-8 combines with J gene TRBJ2-4; 8 nucleotides align to TRBD1. This CDR3 has 14 residues. Germline values: CDR1 SGHVS, CDR2 FQNEAQ. V trimming: 4 bases; J trimming: 4 bases; junction bases outside the gene matches: 3. The CDR3: CASSSGQGKNIQYF. The CDR3 DNA reads as TGTGCCAGCAGCTCCGGACAGGGTAAAAACATTCAGTACTTC.

This sequence joins TRBV9 and TRBJ2-5; no firm D call. Trimming took 5 bases from V and 4 from J, leaving 15 bases between them. CDR3 size: 14 residues. CDR1 is SGDLS and CDR2 is YYNGEE in the germline V gene. CDR3 region: CASSFKAGGETQYF. The CDR3 nucleotides read TGTGCCAGCAGTTTCAAGGCCGGCGGAGAGACCCAGTACTTC.

This clone was detected a few times. The V gene is TRBV10-2, the J gene TRBJ1-3, with D possibly matching TRBD1 (5 bases). Trimming stripped 5 bases from V and 7 bases from J, with 12 bases between. The germline gives CDR1 WSHSY, CDR2 SAAADI. The CDR3 covers 13 residues. The CDR3 region is CASSKGESNTIYF. CDR3 DNA sequence: TGCGCCAGCAGTAAAGGGGAGTCGAACACCATATATTTT.

This clone occurred a few times. The rearrangement joins TRBV7-9 to TRBJ1-5, with 10 nucleotides matching TRBD1. The germline V gene encodes CDR1 SEHNR and CDR2 FQNEAQ (reference sequence). V trimming: 5 bases; J trimming: 8 bases; junction bases outside the gene matches: 9. The CDR3 length is 15 residues. DNA for the CDR3: TGTGCCAGCAGCCCCGAGGGGACAGGGGCCAAGCCCCAGCATTTT. It encodes CASSPEGTGAKPQHF.

This clone is a singleton in its sample. This sequence joins TRBV30 and TRBJ2-1; 8 bases align to TRBD2. Trimming cost V 4 bases and J 3 bases; bases outside gene matches: 5. This CDR3 comprises 14 residues. Germline loops: CDR1 GTSNPN, CDR2 SVGIG (reference sequence). This chain's CDR3 is CAWMSTSVYNEQFF. CDR3 nucleotides: TGTGCCTGGATGTCGACTAGCGTCTACAATGAGCAGTTCTTC. The full variable domain, its missing parts supplied by reference TRBV30 and TRBJ2-1, is SQTIHQWPATLVQPVGSPLSLECTVEGTSNPNLYWYRQAAGRGLQLLFYSVGIGQISSEVPQNLSASRPQDRQFILSSKKLLLSDSGFYLCAWMSTSVYNEQFFGPGTRLTVL.